This record concerns one T cell receptor beta chain sequence. Its cognate antigen is unknown. Germline values: CDR1 SGHTA, CDR2 FQGNSA. The V and J ends lost 4 bases and 6 bases respectively, with 0 bases between them. The CDR3 is 9 residues long. This sample is drawn from a study of naive CD8 T cells in extremely preterm neonates. Study-level points and caveats: Compared with all age groups, preterm neonates showed less repertoire richness. Term neonates about 0.4%, young children around 0.031%, adults 0.01%; preterm neonates shared approximately 2.5%. Relative to older groups, preterm infants had shorter, less trimmed CDR3s with fewer N additions.

This table comes from immunoSEQ multiplex PCR, and its TCRdb copy is limited to in-frame clones, with some not included. The data contain around 23,000 clones, about 91% of them singletons. Extremely preterm deliveries at roughly 23-27 weeks of gestation provided the preterm samples. Pregnancies with fetal demise, active maternal HSV infection or known maternal HIV were excluded. The sample holds sorted live naive CD8+ CD45RA+CCR7+ T cells. The chain has TRBV7-2 and TRBJ1-2; D ambiguous. This TCR was recovered from a boy who was born preterm. Source material: naive CD8+ T cells from cord blood. The CDR3 spells CASSYGYTF. The CDR3 DNA is TGTGCCAGCAGCTATGGCTACACCTTC.